This TCR beta chain was identified in a study of metastatic and nonmetastatic thyroid tumors. The wider study: Repertoires were compared across blood and tumor or nodule tissue from malignant and benign thyroid patients.

In the original analysis: The distant-metastasis classifier for papillary thyroid cancer was built from CDR3 differences across clinicopathological groups. TCRdb redid the clone calls on the PCR reads using MiXCR. These V and J calls are TCRdb output, not the study's own analysis. The table records roughly 18,000 clones, about 30% of them present only once. There were no patients who had received any treatment before thyroid surgery. Per germline, CDR1 SNHLY and CDR2 FYNNEI. V dropped 3 bases and J dropped 2; count of bases not matched to a gene: 17. The CDR3 extends over 19 amino acids. The TCR comes from a female donor with papillary thyroid cancer or a benign thyroid nodule (not recorded which). Some clones in this sample may be carry-over from other donors' samples. The chain combines TRBV2 with TRBJ1-2; TRBD1 matches 8 bases. Sequenced sample: tumor tissue. The CDR3 coding sequence is TGTGCCAGCAGTGAGTTTTCTGGGACAGGCCCTTCTTCCAACTATGGCTACACCTTC. This translates into CASSEFSGTGPSSNYGYTF.